The 2 T cell receptor beta chains in this list originate from one sample, sequenced in a study of shared clonotypes between healthy human individuals. Using immunoSEQ multiplex PCR, the repertoire was profiled, and TCRdb retains in-frame clones only, with some absent. The sample includes 650,000 to 750,000 clones, approximately 75% of them seen just once. Sequenced: memory CD4+ T cells sorted from blood. Subset denoted: CD45RA-negative fraction. The receptor set was obtained from a woman aged 30 to 39 in good health.

V is TRBV19 and J is TRBJ1-4; the D is unclear. Germline V gives CDR1 LNHDA, CDR2 SQIVND (reference sequence). The CDR3 covers 16 residues. V gave up 5 bases and J gave up 3 bases, with 16 bases separating them. CDR3 sequence (DNA): TGTGCCAGTAGTGCCCTACTCCGGGATCCTAATGAAAAACTGTTTTTT. Its translation: CASSALLRDPNEKLFF.

This chain joins TRBV27 and TRBJ1-5; no reliable D call. Trimming stripped 4 bases from V and 6 bases from J, with 10 bases between. This CDR3 comprises 13 residues. The germline V gene has CDR1 MNHEY and CDR2 SMNVEV (reference sequence). The CDR3 DNA reads as TGTGCCAGCAGTTCCCGCTCGGGTCAGCCCCAGCATTTT. Protein product: CASSSRSGQPQHF.